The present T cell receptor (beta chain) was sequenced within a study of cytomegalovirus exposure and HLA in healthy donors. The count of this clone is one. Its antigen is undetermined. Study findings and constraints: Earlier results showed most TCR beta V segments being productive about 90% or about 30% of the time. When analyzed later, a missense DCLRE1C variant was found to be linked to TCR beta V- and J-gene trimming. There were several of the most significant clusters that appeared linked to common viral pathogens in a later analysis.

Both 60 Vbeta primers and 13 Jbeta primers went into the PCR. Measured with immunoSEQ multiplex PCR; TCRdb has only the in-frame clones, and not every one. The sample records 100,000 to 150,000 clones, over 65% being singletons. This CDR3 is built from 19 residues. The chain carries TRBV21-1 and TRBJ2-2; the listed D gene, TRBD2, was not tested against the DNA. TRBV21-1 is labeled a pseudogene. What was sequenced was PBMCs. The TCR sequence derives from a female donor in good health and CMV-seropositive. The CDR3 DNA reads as TGTGCCAGCAGCAAACCGGGACTAGCGGGAGGGCGAGGTACCGGGGAGCTGTTTTTT. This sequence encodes CASSKPGLAGGRGTGELFF.